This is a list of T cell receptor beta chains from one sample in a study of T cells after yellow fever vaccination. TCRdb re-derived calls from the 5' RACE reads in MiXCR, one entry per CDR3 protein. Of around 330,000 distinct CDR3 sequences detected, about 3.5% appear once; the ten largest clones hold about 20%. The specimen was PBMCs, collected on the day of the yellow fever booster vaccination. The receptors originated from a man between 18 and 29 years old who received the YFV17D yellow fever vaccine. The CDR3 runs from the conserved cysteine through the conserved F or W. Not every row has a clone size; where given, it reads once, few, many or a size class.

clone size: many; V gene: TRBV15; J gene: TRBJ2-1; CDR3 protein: CATSRVQGNEQFF
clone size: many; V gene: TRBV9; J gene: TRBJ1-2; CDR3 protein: CASSATTGSNYGYTF
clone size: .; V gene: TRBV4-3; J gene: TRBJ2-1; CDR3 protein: CASSHTTGVYNEQFF
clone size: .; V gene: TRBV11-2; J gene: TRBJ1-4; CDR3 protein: CASSRTDRGGEKLFF
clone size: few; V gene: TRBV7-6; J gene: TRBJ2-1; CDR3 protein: CASSRGGGGLANEQFF
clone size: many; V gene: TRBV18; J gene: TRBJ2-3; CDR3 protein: CASSNMEDTQYF
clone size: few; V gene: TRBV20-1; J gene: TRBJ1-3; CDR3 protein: CSATQGAGNTIYF
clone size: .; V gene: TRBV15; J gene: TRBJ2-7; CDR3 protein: CATSSQGTYEQYF
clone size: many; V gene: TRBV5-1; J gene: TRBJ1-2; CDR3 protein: CASSGQVLSYTF
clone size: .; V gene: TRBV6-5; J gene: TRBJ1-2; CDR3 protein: CASSQGFLERYGYTF
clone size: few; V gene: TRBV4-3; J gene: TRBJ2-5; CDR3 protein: CASSPRTRRMAETQYF
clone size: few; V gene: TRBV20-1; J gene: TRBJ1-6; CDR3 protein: CSARGGDRKNSPLHF
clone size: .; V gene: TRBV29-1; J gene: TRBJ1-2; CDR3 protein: CSASGSNYGYTF
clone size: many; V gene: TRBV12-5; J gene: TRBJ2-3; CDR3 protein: CASGLGTATDTQYF
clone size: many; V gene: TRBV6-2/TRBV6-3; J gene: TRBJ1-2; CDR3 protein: CASTQTGIGGYTF
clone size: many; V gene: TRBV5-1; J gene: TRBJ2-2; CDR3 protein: CASSFEGPDTGELFF
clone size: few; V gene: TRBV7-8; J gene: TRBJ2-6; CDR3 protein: CASSSAIDPLSGANVLTF
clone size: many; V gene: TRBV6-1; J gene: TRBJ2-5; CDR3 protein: CASSPQGAGETQYF
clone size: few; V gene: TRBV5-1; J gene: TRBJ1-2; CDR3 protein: CASSPDGILYGYTF
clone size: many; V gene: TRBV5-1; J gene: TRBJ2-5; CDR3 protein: CASSPNGASGLQETQYF
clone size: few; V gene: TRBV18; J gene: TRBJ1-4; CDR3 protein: CASSPPGTGAEKLFF
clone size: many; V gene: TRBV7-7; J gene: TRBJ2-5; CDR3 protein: CASSLVGGGRETQYF
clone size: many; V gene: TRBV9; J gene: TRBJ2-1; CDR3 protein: CASSPRTGDNYNEQFF
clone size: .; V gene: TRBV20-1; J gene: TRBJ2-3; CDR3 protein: CSAIWGGRNTQYF
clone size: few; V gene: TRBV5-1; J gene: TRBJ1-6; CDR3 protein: CASSLFLSGEGSPLHF
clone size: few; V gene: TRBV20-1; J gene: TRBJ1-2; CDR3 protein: CSAPKGPMGYGYTF
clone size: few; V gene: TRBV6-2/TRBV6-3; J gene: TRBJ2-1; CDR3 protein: CASTRQLADRNEQFF
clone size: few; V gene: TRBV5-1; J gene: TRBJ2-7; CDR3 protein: CASSRTGAIRVSGEQYF
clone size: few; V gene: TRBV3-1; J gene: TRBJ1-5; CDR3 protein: CASSLSTGGNQPQHF
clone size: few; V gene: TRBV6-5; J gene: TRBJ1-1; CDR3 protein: CASSSWTGASPMAFF